This is a list of T cell receptor beta chains from one sample in a study of OX40 agonist ivuxolimab in advanced cancers. Clones were read by immunoSEQ multiplex PCR, and TCRdb kept only the in-frame ones, dropping some. The table lists over 55,000 clones, 80% to 90% of them singletons. The sequences come from CD4+ or CD8+ T cells sorted from blood, collected in a trial of the OX40 agonist ivuxolimab. These receptors originate from an adult with an advanced solid tumor such as melanoma, head and neck, liver or kidney cancer. The CDR3 runs from the conserved cysteine through the conserved F or W.

TRBJ2-3 | TRBV5-1 | CASSHRDPIADTQYF
TRBJ1-1 | TRBV10-3 | CAISESFDQGMNTEAFF
TRBJ1-2 | TRBV6-1 | CASRLVRDGYTF
TRBJ2-7 | TRBV7-2 | CASSSGPGGERGPSYEQYF
TRBJ2-1 | TRBV6-5 | CASSRLVWGEQFF
TRBJ1-6 | TRBV19 | CASSTDRANSPLHF
TRBJ1-1 | TRBV5-1 | CASSLRGPNEAFF
TRBJ2-1 | TRBV5-8 | CASGSSSYNEQFF
TRBJ1-3 | TRBV30 | CAWSVGFSGNTIYF
TRBJ1-1 | TRBV5-1 | CASRRDRWLTEAFF
TRBJ1-3 | TRBV6-6 | CASEHGDSGNTIYF
TRBJ2-1 | TRBV15 | CATDDGGAGEQFF
TRBJ2-1 | TRBV7-3 | CASSPHPSSYNEQFF
TRBJ2-2 | TRBV21-1 | CASSRLAGALPGELFF
TRBJ1-3 | TRBV6-5 | CASSLPGVGNTIYF
TRBJ2-7 | TRBV6-5 | CASRTGRAYEQYF
TRBJ2-3 | TRBV28 | CASSYRGRDTQYF
TRBJ1-4 | TRBV6-5 | CASSYGQTNEKLFF
TRBJ2-7 | TRBV15 | CATSRAVRESQYF
TRBJ2-7 | TRBV7-9 | CASSLWDSEGEQYF
TRBJ1-3 | TRBV5-5 | CASSPAGATGNTIYF
TRBJ1-2 | TRBV6-5 | CASSPGTSVNYGYTF
TRBJ1-3 | TRBV7-8 | CASSLMGDGGNTIYF
TRBJ2-2 | TRBV4-2 | CASSQETTWGGELFF
TRBJ1-4 | TRBV15 | CATSRDVRKLNEKLFF
TRBJ2-3 | TRBV4-3 | CASSQDLASGATDTQYF
TRBJ2-1 | TRBV7-3 | CASSFDGIFSYNEQFF
TRBJ1-2 | TRBV19 | CASSSIPGTGQYGYTF
TRBJ1-6 | TRBV7-8 | CASSLGGVGGSYNSPLHF
TRBJ2-3 | TRBV6-5 | CASSTQVAWQYF
TRBJ2-2 | TRBV7-2 | CASSTGLAGGGELFF
TRBJ1-5 | TRBV19 | CASSMRAGLDNQPQHF
TRBJ2-5 | TRBV11-2 | CASSFYQGLAGGAETQYF
TRBJ2-3 | TRBV2 | CASSAPTSGGADTQYF
TRBJ1-2 | TRBV9 | CASSAWDSGTGVRYGYTF
TRBJ1-1 | TRBV29-1 | CSSRGDTEAFF
TRBJ2-7 | TRBV6-6 | CASSYGGSGGGYEQYF
TRBJ1-4 | TRBV5-1 | CASGRGHHNEKLFF
TRBJ1-1 | TRBV30 | CAFDRVNTEAFF
TRBJ1-5 | TRBV7-9 | CASSLQDLSAPQHF
TRBJ1-4 | TRBV4-3 | CASSQGSYRDKYEKLFF
TRBJ2-1 | TRBV29-1 | CSVGQGIINEQFF
TRBJ2-1 | TRBV4-1 | CASSPPSGALYEQFF
TRBJ1-3 | TRBV10-3 | CAIGHGSGNTIYF
TRBJ1-4 | TRBV7-9 | CASSPGVHDVATNEKLFF
TRBJ1-1 | TRBV11-2 | CASSLEPGSNTEAFF
TRBJ2-1 | TRBV5-4 | CASSLVSAEMAEQFF
TRBJ1-1 | TRBV5-1 | CASSLPAPYATEAFF
TRBJ2-1 | TRBV7-2 | CASSSEPGLAGLGRQFF
TRBJ1-2 | TRBV5-3 | CARSLCKGKGYGYTF
TRBJ2-7 | TRBV7-9 | CASSSETGALYEQYF
TRBJ2-1 | TRBV5-1 | CASSATMEEQFF
TRBJ2-3 | TRBV7-3 | CASSLTAGAWDTQYF
TRBJ1-1 | TRBV20-1 | CSATTTEAFF
TRBJ2-7 | TRBV30 | CAWSVRGFEQYF